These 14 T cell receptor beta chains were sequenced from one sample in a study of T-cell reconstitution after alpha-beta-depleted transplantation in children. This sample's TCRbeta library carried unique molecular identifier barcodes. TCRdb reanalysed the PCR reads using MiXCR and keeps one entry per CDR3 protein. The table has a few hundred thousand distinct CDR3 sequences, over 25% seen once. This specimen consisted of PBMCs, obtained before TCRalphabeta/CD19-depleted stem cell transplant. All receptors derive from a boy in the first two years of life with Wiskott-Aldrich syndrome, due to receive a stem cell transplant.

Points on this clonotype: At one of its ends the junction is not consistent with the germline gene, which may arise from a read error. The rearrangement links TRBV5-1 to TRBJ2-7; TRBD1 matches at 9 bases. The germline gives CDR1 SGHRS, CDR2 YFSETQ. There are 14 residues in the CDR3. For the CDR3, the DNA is TGCGCCAGCAGCTGGCGACAGGGGGACTACGTGCAGTACTTC. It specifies CASSWRQGDYVQYF.

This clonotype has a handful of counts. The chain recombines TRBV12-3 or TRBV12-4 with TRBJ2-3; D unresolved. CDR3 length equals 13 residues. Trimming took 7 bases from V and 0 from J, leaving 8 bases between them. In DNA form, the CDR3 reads TGTGCCAGCACCACGGACAGCACAGATACGCAGTATTTT. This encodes CASTTDSTDTQYF.

The CDR3 DNA follows: TGTGCCAGCCTCCCGGATGATAATCAGCCCCAGCATTTT. Translating gives CASLPDDNQPQHF. The V gene is TRBV6-1, the J gene TRBJ1-5, with unresolved D. V gave up 8 bases and J gave up 4 bases, with 12 bases separating them. Germline V CDR1 and CDR2: MNHNS, SASEGT. This CDR3 has 13 residues.

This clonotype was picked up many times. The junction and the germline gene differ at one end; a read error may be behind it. The chain's CDR3 is CASSLASGRANEQFF. The CDR3 DNA reads as TGTGCCAGCAGTTTGGCTAGCGGGAGGGCGAATGAGCAGTTCTTC. The V gene is TRBV5-1, the J gene TRBJ2-1; 12 bases are shared with TRBD2. CDR3 length equals 15 residues. Per the germline V gene, CDR1 is SGHRS and CDR2 is YFSETQ.

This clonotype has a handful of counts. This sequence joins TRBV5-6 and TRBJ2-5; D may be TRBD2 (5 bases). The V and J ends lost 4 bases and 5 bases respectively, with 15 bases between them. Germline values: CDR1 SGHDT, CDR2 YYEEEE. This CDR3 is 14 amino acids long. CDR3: CASSAAGERETQYF. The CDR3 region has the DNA TGTGCCAGCAGCGCGGCTGGGGAGCGGGAGACCCAGTACTTC.

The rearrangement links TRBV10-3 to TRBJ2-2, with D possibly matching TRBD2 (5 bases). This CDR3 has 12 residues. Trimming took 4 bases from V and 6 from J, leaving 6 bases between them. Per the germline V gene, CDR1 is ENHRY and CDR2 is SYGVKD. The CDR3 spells CAISAGSGELFF. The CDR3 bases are TGTGCCATCAGTGCGGGGTCCGGGGAGCTGTTTTTT.

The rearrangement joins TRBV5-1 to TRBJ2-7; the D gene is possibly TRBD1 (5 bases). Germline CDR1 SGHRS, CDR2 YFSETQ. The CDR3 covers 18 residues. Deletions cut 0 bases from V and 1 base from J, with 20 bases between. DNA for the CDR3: TGCGCCAGCAGCTTGGTTCTCCCCTCAGGGTGGGGATCCTACGAGCAGTACTTC. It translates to CASSLVLPSGWGSYEQYF.

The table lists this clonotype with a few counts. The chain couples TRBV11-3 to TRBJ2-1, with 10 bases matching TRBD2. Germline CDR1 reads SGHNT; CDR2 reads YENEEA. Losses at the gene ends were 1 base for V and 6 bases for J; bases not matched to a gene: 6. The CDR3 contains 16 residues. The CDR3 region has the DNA TGTGCCAGCAGCTTAGGGAGCGGGAGGGCCATCAATGAGCAGTTCTTC. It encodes CASSLGSGRAINEQFF.

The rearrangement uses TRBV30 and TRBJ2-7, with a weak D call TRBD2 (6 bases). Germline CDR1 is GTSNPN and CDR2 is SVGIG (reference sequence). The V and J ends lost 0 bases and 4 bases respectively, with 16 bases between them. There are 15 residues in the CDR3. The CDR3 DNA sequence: TGTGCCTGGAGTGTACTTGGCGGGGCCGGGTACGAGCAGTACTTC. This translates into CAWSVLGGAGYEQYF.

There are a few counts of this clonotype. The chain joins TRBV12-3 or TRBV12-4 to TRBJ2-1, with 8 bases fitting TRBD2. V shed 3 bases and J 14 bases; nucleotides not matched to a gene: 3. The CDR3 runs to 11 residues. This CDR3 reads CASSLTREEFF. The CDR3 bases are TGTGCCAGCAGTTTGACGCGGGAGGAGTTCTTC.

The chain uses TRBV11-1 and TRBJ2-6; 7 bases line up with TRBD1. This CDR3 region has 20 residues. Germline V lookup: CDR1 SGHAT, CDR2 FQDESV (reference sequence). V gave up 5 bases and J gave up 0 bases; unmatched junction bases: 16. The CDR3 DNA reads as TGTGCCAGCAGCCCACGGAACCGGGACAGTAAATCCTCTGGGGCCAACGTCCTGACTTTC. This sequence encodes CASSPRNRDSKSSGANVLTF.

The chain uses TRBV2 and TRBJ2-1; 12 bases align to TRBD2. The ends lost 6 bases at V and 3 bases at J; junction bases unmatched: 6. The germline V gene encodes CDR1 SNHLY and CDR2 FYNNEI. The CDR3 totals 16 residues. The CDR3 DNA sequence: TGTGCCAGCAGCTTTCTAGCGGGAGGGTTCTACAATGAGCAGTTCTTC. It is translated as CASSFLAGGFYNEQFF.

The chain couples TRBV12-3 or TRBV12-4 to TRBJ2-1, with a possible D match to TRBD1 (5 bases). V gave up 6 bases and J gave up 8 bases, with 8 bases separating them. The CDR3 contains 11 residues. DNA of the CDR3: TGTGCCAGCAGAGGCAGGGATGAGCAGTTCTTC. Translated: CASRGRDEQFF.

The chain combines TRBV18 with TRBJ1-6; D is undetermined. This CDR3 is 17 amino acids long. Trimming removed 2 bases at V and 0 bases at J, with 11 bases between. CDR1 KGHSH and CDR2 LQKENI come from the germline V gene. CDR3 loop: CASSPTAASSYNSPLHF. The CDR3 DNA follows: TGTGCCAGCTCACCAACGGCAGCGAGCTCCTATAATTCACCCCTCCACTTT.